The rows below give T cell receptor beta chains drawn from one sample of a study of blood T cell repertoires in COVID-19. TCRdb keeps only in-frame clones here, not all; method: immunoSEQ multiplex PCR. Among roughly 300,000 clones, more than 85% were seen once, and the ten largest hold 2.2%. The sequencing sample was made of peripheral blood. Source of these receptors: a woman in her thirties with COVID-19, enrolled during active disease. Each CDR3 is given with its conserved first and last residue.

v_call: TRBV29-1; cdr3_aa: CSVERSLKPLAFF
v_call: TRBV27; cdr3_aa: CASSSRTGGFGYTF
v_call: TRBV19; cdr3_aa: CASSPIPDSTRHTEAFF
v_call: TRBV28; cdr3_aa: CASSPWAGQATVNTEAFF
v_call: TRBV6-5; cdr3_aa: CASSHNLNTEAFF
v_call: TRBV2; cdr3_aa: CASSVDREVGNTIYF
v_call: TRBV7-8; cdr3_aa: CASSLAPTDWSGYTF
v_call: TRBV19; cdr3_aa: CASSHHRELGNTIYF
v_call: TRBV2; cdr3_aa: CASSLHTEVNTEAFF
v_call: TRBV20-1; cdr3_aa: CSASVPGRGETQYF
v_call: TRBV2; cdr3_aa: CAGRKRSESYEQYF
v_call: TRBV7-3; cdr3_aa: CASSSRGGRAGNEQFF
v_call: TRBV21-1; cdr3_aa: CASSKAGGQTYEQYF
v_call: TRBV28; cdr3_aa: CASSFTTGVTTEAFF
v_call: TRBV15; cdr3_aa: CATSRMDKAKNIQYF
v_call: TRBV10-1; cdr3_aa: CASSGGSDTDTQYF
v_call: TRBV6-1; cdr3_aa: CASSDPFSGFEQYF
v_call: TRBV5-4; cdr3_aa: CASSLGQGPYEQYF
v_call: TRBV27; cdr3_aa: CASSLTSGMNYEQYF
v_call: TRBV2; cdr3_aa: CARSLAGTSTDTQYF
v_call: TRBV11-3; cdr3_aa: CASSLETGVDHEQYF
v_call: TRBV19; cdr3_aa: CASSGTGGSVLDTEAFF
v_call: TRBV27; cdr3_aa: CASSLRGGAFKGEQYF
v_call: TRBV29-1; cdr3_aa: CSVEDLFRVLYF
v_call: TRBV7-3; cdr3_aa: CASSFFTWGPHSGNTIYF
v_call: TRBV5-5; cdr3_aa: CASSLEGRSGNTIYF
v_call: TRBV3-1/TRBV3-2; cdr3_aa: CASSQDLTGDSPLHF
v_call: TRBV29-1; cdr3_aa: CSVRRVLNYGYTF
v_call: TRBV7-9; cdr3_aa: CASSSPGGDYGYTF
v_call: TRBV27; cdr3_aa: CASSSPGLGDTQYF
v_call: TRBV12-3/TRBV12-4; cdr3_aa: CASSPQSDTQYF
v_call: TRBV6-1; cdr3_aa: CASRDLAGGPDEQFF
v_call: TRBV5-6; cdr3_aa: CASSLGHNKNTEAFF
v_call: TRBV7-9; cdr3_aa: CASQGQENTEAFF
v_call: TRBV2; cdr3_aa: CASRDRDMASEKLFF
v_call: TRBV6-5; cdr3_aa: CASTPGGYGNTIYF
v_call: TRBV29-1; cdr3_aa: CSVEDREEYNEQFF
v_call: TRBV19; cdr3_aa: CASIGGEWGQDTQYF
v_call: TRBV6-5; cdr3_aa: CASSTTSTDTQYF
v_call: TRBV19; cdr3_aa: CASSTSGTLSAEAFF
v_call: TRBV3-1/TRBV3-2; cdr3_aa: CASSQVFHRANYGYTF
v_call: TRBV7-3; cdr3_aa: CASSSPGTSGGETQYF
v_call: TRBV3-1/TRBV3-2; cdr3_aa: CASSHAGDSPLHF
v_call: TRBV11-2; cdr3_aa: CASSPRPGYGYTF
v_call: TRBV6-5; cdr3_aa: CASRATSGSSETQYF
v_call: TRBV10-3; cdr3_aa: CAIKAGGLTGELFF
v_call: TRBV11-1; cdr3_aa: CASSSGTMNTEAFF